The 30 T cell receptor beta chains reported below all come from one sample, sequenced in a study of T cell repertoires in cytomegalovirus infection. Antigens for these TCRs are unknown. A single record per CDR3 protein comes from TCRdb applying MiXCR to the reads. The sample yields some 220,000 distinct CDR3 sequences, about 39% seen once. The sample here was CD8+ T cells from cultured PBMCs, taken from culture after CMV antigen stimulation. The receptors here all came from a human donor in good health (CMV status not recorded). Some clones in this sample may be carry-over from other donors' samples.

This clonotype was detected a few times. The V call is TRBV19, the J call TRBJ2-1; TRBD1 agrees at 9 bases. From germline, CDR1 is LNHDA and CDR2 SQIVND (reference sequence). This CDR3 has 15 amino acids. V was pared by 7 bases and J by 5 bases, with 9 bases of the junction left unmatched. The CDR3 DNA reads TGTGCCAGTACTGTAGGGACAGGGTTGGACAATGAGCAGTTCTTC. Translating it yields CASTVGTGLDNEQFF.

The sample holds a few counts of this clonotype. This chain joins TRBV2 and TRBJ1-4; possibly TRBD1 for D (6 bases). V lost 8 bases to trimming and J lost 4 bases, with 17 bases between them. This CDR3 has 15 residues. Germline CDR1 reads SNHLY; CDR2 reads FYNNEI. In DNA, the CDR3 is TGTGCCAGCTCCCAGACAGGACCCTATAATGAAAAACTGTTTTTT. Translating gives CASSQTGPYNEKLFF.

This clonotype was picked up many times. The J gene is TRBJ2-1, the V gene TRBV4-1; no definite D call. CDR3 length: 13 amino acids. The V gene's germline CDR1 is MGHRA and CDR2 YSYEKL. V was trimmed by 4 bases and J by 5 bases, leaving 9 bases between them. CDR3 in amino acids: CASSPRRNNEQFF. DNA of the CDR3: TGCGCCAGCAGCCCCCGAAGGAACAATGAGCAGTTCTTC.

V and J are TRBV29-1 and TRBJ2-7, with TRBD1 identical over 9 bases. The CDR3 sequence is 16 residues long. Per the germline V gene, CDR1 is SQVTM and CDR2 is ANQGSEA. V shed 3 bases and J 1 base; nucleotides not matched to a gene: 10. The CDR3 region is CSVEAPGQGISYEQYF. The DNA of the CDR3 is TGCAGCGTTGAGGCTCCGGGACAGGGAATATCCTACGAGCAGTACTTC.

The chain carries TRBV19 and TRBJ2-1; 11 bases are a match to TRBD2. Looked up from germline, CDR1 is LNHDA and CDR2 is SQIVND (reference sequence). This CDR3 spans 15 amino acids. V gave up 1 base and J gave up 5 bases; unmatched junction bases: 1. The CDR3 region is CASSIGGLADNEQFF. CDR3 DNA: TGTGCCAGTAGTATAGGGGGACTAGCGGACAATGAGCAGTTCTTC.

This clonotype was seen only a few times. CDR3 DNA: TGCGCCAGCAGTGGGACGGATAGCAATCAGCCCCAGCATTTT. Residues: CASSGTDSNQPQHF. The chain joins TRBV10-2 to TRBJ1-5; D not certain. Germline CDR1 is WSHSY and CDR2 is SAAADI. The V end lost 4 bases, the J end lost 0 bases, and 7 bases lay between the germline ends. This CDR3 is built from 14 residues.

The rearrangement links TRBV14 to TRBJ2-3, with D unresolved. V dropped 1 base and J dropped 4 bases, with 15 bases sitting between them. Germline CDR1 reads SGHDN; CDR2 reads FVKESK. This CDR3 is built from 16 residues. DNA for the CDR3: TGTGCCAGCAGCCAAGTAGGCCAGATTCGCGCAGATACGCAGTATTTT. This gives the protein CASSQVGQIRADTQYF.

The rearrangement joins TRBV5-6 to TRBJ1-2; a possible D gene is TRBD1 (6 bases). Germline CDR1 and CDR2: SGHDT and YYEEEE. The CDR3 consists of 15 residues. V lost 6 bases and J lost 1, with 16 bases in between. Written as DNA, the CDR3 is TGTGCCAGCACCCGGGGGGCAGTCCATAACTATGGCTACACCTTC. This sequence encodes CASTRGAVHNYGYTF. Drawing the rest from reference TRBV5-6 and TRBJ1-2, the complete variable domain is DAGVTQSPTHLIKTRGQQVTLRCSPKSGHDTVSWYQQALGQGPQFIFQYYEEEERQRGNFPDRFSGHQFPNYSSELNVNALLLGDSALYLCASTRGAVHNYGYTFGSGTRLTVV.

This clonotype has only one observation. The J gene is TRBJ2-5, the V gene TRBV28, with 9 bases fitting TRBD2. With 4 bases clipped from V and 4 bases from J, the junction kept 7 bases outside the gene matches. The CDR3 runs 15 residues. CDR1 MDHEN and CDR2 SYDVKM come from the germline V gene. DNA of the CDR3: TGTGCCAGCAGTTCATCCGGACTAGCGCTAGAGACCCAGTACTTC. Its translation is CASSSSGLALETQYF.

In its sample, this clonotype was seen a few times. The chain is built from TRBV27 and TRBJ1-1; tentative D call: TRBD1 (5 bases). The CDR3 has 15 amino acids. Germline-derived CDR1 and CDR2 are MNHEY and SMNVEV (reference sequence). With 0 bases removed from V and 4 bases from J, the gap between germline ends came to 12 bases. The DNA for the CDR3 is TGTGCCAGCAGTTTATCTGGGACCCTCGGCACTGAAGCTTTCTTT. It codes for CASSLSGTLGTEAFF.

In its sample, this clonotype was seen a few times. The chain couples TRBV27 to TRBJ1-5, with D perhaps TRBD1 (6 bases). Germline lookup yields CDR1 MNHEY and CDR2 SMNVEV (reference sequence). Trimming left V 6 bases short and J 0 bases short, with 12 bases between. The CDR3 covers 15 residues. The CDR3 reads CASSLGQNSNQPQHF. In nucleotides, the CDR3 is TGTGCCAGCAGCCTGGGACAAAATAGCAATCAGCCCCAGCATTTT.

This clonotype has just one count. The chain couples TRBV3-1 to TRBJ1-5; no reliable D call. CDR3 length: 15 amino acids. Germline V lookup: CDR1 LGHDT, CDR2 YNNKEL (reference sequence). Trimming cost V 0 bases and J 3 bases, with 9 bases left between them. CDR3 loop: CASSQDVSANQPQHF. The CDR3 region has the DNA TGTGCCAGCAGCCAAGATGTATCAGCCAATCAGCCCCAGCATTTT.

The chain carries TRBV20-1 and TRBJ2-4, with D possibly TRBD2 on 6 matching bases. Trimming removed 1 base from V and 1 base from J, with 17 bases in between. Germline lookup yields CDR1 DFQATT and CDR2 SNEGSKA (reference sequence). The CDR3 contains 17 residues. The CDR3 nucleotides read TGCAGTGCTAGAGGGGAGGCGGAGAGAGGGGCCAAAAACATTCAGTACTTC. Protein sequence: CSARGEAERGAKNIQYF.

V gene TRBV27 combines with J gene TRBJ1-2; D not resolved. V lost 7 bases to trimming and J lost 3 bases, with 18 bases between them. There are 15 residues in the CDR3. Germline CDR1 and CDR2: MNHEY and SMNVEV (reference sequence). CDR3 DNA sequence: TGTGCCAGCACCACCCTCCCGCCAGAGTACTATGGCTACACCTTC. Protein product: CASTTLPPEYYGYTF.

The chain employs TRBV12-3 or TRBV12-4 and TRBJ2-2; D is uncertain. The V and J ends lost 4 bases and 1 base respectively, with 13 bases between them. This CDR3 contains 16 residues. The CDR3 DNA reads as TGTGCCAGCAGTTGGTATTCTGGGATGAACACCGGGGAGCTGTTTTTT. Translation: CASSWYSGMNTGELFF.

This chain's CDR3 is CASSVEPAGASGELFF. The CDR3 DNA sequence: TGTGCCAGCAGCGTAGAACCAGCGGGGGCGAGCGGGGAGCTGTTTTTT. The V call is TRBV9, the J call TRBJ2-2; 8 bases are shared with TRBD2. V trimming: 0 bases; J trimming: 7 bases; junction bases outside the gene matches: 8. The CDR3 totals 16 residues. From germline, CDR1 is SGDLS and CDR2 YYNGEE. Filled out from reference TRBV9 and TRBJ2-2, the complete variable domain reads DSGVTQTPKHLITATGQRVTLRCSPRSGDLSVYWYQQSLDQGLQFLIQYYNGEERAKGNILERFSAQQFPDLHSELNLSSLELGDSALYFCASSVEPAGASGELFFGEGSRLTVL.

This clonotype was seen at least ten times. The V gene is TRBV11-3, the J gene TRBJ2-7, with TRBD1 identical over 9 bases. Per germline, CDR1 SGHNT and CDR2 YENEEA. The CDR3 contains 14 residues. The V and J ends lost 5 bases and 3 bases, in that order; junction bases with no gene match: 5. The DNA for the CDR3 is TGTGCCAGCAGCCCAGGGGACAGGGACTACGAGCAGTACTTC. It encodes CASSPGDRDYEQYF. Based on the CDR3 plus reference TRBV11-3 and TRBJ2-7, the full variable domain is EAGVVQSPRYKIIEKKQPVAFWCNPISGHNTLYWYLQNLGQGPELLIRYENEEAVDDSQLPKDRFSAERLKGVDSTLKIQPAELGDSAVYLCASSPGDRDYEQYFGPGTRLTVT.

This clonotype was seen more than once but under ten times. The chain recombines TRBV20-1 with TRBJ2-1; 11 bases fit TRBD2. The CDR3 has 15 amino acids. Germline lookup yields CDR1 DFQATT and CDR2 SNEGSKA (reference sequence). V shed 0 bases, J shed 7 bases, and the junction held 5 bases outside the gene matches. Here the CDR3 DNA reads TGCAGTGCTAGAGATTTAGCGGGGGGGAGGAATGAGCAGTTCTTC. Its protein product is CSARDLAGGRNEQFF.

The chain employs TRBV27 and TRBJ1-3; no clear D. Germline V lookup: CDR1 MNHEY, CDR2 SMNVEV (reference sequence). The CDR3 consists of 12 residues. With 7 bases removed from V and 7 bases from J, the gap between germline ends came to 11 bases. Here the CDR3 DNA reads TGTGCCAGCAAAGCCGTGGAGAACACCATATATTTT. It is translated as CASKAVENTIYF.

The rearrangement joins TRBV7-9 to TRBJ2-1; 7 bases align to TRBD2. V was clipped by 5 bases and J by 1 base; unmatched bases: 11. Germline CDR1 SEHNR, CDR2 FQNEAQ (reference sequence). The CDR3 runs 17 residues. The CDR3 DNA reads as TGTGCCAGCAGCACCCCCACTAGCGAAGAATCCTACAATGAGCAGTTCTTC. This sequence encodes CASSTPTSEESYNEQFF.

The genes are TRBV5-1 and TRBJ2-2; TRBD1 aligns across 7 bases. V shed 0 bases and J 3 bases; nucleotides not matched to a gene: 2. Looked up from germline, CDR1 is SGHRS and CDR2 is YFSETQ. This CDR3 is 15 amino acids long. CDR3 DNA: TGCGCCAGCAGCTTGGAGGGGACAGACACCGGGGAGCTGTTTTTT. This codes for CASSLEGTDTGELFF.

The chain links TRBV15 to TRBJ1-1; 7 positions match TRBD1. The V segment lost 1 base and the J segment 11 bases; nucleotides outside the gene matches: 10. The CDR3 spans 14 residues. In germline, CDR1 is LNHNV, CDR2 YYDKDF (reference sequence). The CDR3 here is CATSRGAGGRGAFF. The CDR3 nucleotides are TGTGCCACCAGCAGAGGTGCAGGGGGACGTGGGGCTTTCTTT.

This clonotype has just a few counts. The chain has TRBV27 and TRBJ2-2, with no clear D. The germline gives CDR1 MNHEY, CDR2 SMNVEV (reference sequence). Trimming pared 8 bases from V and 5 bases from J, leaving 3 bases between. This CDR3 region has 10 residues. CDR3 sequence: CASGTGELFF. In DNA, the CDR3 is TGTGCCAGCGGAACCGGGGAGCTGTTTTTT.

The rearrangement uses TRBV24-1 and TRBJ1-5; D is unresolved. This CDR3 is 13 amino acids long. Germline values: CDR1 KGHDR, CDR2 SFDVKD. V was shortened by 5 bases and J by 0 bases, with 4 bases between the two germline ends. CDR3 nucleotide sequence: TGTGCCACCAGTGCAAATAGCAATCAGCCCCAGCATTTT. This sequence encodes CATSANSNQPQHF.

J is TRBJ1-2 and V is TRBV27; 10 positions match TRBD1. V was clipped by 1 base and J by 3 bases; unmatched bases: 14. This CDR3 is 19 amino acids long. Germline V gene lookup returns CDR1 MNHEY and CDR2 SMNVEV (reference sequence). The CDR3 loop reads CASSLYAPRTGGSDYGYTF. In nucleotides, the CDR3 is TGTGCCAGCAGTTTATACGCCCCCCGGACAGGGGGTTCTGACTATGGCTACACCTTC.

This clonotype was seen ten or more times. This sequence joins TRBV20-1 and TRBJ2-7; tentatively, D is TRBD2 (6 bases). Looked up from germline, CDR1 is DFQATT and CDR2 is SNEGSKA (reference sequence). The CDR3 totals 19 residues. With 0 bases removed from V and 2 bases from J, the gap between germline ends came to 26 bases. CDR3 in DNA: TGCAGTGCTAGAGATAAGGCTAGCGCGTATAGTCGGCCCACCTACGAGCAGTACTTC. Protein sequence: CSARDKASAYSRPTYEQYF.

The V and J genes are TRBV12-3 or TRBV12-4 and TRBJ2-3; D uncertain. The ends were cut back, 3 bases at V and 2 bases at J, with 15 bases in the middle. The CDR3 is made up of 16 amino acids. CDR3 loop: CASSLSGPKNTDTQYF. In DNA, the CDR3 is TGTGCCAGCAGTTTGTCGGGCCCCAAGAACACAGATACGCAGTATTTT.

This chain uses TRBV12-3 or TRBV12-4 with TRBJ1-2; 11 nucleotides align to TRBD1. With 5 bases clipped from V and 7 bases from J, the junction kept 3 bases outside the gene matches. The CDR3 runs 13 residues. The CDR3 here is CASSGGQGGGYTF. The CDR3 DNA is TGTGCCAGCAGTGGGGGACAGGGGGGTGGCTACACCTTC.

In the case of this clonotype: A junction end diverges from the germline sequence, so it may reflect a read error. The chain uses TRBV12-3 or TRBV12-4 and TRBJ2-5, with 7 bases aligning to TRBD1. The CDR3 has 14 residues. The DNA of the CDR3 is TGTGCCAGCACCTACACAGGGGAAGCTGAGACCCGGTACTTC. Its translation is CASTYTGEAETRYF.

The DNA for the CDR3 is TGCAGTGCTAGAGAGGGCGGGACTAGCGTCGTAACGGGGGCAGAGACCCAGTACTTC. Its translation: CSAREGGTSVVTGAETQYF. The genes are TRBV20-1 and TRBJ2-5; 10 positions agree with TRBD2. Germline values: CDR1 DFQATT, CDR2 SNEGSKA (reference sequence). J lost 4 bases, V lost 0 bases, and 17 bases had no gene match. The CDR3 runs to 19 residues.